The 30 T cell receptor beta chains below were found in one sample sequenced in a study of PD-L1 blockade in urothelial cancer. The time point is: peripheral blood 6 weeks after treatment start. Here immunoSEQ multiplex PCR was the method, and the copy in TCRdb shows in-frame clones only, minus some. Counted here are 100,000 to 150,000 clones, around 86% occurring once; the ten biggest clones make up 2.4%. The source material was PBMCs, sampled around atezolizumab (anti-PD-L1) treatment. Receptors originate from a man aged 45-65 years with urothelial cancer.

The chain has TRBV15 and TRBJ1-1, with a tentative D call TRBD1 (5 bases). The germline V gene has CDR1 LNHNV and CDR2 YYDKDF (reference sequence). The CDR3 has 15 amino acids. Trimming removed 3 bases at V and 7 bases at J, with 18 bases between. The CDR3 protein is CATSRGGTGRIEAFF. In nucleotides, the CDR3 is TGTGCCACCAGCAGGGGGGGGACGGGCAGAATTGAAGCTTTCTTT.

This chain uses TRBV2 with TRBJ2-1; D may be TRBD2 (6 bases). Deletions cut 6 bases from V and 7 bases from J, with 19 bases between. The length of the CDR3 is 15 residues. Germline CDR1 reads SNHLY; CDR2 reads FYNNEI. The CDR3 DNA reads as TGTGCCAGCAGGCGGGGACTGAGCGAGGGGAATGAGCAGTTCTTC. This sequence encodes CASRRGLSEGNEQFF.

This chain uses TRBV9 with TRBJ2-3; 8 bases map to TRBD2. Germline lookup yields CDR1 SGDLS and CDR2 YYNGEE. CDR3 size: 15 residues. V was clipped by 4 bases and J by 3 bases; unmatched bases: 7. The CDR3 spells CASSPPGLGTDTQYF. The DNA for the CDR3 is TGTGCCAGCAGCCCACCGGGACTAGGAACAGATACGCAGTATTTT.

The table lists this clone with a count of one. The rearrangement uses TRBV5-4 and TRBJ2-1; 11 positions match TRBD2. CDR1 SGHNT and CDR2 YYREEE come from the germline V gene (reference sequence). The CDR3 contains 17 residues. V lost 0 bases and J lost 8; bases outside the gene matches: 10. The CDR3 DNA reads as TGTGCCAGCAGCTTGGGACTAGCGGGAAGTCGGTACCATGAGCAGTTCTTC. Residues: CASSLGLAGSRYHEQFF.

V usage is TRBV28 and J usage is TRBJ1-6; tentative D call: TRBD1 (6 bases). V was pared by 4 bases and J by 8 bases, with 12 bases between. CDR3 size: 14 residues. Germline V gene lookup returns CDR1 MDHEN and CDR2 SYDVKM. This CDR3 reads CASSSHYRDSPLHF. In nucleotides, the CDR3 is TGTGCCAGCAGTTCCCACTACAGGGATTCACCCCTCCACTTT.

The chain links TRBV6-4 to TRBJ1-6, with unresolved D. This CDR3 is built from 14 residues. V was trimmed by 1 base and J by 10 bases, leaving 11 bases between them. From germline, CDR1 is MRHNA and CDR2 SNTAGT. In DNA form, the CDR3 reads TGTGCCAGCAGTGACTTAGCCGGTGGGTCACCCCTCCACTTT. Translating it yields CASSDLAGGSPLHF.

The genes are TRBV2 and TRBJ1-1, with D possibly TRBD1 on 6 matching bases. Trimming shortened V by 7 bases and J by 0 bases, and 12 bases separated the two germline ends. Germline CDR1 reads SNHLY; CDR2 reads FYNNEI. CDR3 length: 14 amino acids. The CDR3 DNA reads TGTGCCAGCATTCCGGACAGAATGAACACTGAAGCTTTCTTT. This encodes CASIPDRMNTEAFF.

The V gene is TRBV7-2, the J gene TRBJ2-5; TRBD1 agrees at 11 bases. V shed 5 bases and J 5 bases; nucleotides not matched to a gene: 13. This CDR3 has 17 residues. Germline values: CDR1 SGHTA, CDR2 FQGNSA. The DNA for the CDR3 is TGTGCCAGCAGCGAGCGGGGGACAGGGGGATTTAGGGAGACCCAGTACTTC. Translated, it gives CASSERGTGGFRETQYF.

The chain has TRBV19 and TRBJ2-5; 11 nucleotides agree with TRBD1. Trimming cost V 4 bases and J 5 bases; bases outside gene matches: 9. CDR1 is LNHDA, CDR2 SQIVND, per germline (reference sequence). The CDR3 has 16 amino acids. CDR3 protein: CASSTSDRGLAETQYF. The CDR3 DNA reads TGTGCCAGTAGTACGTCGGACAGGGGGCTGGCGGAGACCCAGTACTTC.

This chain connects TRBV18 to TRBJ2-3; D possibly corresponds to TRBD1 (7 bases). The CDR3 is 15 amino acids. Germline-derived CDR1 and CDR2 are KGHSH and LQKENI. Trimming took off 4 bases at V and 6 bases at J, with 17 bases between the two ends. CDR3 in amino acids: CASSRAGQTGDTQYF. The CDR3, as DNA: TGTGCCAGCTCACGTGCGGGACAGACTGGCGATACGCAGTATTTT. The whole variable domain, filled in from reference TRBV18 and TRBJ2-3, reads NAGVMQNPRHLVRRRGQEARLRCSPMKGHSHVYWYRQLPEEGLKFMVYLQKENIIDESGMPKERFSAEFPKEGPSILRIQQVVRGDSAAYFCASSRAGQTGDTQYFGPGTRLTVL.

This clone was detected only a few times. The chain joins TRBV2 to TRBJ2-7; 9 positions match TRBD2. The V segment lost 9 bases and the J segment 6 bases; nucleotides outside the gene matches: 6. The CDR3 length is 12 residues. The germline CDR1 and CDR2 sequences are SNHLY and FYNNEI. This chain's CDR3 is CASLAGVPEQYF. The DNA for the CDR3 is TGTGCCAGTTTAGCGGGAGTTCCCGAGCAGTACTTC.

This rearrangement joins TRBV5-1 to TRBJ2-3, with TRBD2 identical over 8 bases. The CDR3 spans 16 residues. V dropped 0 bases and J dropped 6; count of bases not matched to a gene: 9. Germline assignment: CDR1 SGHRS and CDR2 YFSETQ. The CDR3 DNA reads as TGCGCCAGCAGCTTGGATCTCCGGGAGGGCCACGATACGCAGTATTTT. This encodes CASSLDLREGHDTQYF. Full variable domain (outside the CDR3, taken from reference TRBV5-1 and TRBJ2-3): KAGVTQTPRYLIKTRGQQVTLSCSPISGHRSVSWYQQTPGQGLQFLFEYFSETQRNKGNFPGRFSGRQFSNSRSEMNVSTLELGDSALYLCASSLDLREGHDTQYFGPGTRLTVL.

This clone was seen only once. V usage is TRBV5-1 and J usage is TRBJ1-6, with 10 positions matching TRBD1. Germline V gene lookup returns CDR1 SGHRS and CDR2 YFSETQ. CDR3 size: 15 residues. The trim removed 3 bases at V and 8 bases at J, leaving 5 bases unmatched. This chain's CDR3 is CASSSRQGADSPLHF. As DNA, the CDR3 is TGCGCCAGCAGCTCCCGACAGGGGGCGGATTCACCCCTCCACTTT.

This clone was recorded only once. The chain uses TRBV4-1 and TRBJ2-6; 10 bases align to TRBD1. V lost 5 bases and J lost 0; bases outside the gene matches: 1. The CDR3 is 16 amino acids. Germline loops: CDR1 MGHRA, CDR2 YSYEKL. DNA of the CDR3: TGCGCCAGCAGCGGGACAGGGGTCTCTGGGGCCAACGTCCTGACTTTC. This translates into CASSGTGVSGANVLTF.

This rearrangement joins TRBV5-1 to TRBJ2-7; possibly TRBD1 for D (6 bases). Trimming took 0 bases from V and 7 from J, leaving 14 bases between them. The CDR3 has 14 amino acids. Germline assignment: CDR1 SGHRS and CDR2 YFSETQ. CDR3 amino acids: CASSLDRVLWEQYF. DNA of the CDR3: TGCGCCAGCAGCTTGGACAGGGTTTTATGGGAGCAGTACTTC.

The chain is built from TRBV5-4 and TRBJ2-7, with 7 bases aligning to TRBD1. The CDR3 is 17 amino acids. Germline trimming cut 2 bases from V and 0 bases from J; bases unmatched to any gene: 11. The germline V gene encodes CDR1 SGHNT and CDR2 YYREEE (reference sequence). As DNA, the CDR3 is TGTGCCAGCAGCTTCTTAGAGGGCGGACAGGCCTCCTACGAGCAGTACTTC. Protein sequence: CASSFLEGGQASYEQYF.

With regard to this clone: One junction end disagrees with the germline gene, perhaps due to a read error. This CDR3 reads CASSWKEAQYF. CDR3 coding DNA: TGTGCCAGCAGTTGGAAAGAGGCCCAGTACTTC. This chain uses TRBV6-6 with TRBJ2-5; no clear D. Germline V gene sequence: CDR1 MNHNY, CDR2 SVGAGI (reference sequence). This CDR3 comprises 11 residues.

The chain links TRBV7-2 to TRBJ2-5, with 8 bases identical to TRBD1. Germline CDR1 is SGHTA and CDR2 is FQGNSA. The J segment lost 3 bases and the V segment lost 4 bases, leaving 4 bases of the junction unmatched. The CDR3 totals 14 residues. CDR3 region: CASSSGQVEETQYF. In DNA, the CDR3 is TGTGCCAGCAGCTCGGGACAGGTCGAAGAGACCCAGTACTTC.

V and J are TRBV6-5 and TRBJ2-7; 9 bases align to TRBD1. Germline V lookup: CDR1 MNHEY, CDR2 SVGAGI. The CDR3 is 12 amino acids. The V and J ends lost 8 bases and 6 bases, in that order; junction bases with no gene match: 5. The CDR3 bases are TGTGCCAGCCACAGGGGGCTGGGCGAGCAGTACTTC. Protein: CASHRGLGEQYF.

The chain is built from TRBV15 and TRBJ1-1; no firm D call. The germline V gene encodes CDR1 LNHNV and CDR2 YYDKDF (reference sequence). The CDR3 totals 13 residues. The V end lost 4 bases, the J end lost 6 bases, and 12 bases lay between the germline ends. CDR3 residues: CATSIARVAEAFF. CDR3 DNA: TGTGCCACCAGCATCGCCCGGGTAGCTGAAGCTTTCTTT. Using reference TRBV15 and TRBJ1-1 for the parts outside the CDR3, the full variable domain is DAMVIQNPRYQVTQFGKPVTLSCSQTLNHNVMYWYQQKSSQAPKLLFHYYDKDFNNEADTPDNFQSRRPNTSFCFLDIRSPGLGDTAMYLCATSIARVAEAFFGQGTRLTVV.

The CDR3 DNA sequence: TGCAGCGTTGGAGGACTAGCGGGGGGGAATGAGCAGTTCTTC. It specifies CSVGGLAGGNEQFF. The chain recombines TRBV29-1 with TRBJ2-1; TRBD2 matches 15 bases. Germline V lookup: CDR1 SQVTM, CDR2 ANQGSEA. After removal of 4 bases from V and 7 bases from J, the junction contained 2 bases not matched to a gene. CDR3 length equals 14 residues.

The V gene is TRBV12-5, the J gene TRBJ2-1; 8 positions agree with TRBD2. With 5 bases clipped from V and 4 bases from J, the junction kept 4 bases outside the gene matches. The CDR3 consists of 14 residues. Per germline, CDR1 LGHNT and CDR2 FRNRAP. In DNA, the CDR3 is TGTGCTAGTGGTGAGACTAGCGTTTACAATGAGCAGTTCTTC. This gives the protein CASGETSVYNEQFF.

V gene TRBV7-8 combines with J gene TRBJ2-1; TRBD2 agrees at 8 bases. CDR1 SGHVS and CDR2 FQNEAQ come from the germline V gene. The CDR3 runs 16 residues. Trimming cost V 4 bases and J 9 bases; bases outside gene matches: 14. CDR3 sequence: CASSSAASGSLREQFF. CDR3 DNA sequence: TGTGCCAGCAGCTCAGCCGCCAGCGGGAGTTTGCGTGAGCAGTTCTTC.

The CDR3 nucleotides are TGTGCCTGGATACCAGGGGTTCACACCGGGGAGCTGTTTTTT. Translation gives CAWIPGVHTGELFF. The rearrangement links TRBV30 to TRBJ2-2, with D perhaps matching TRBD1 (6 bases). CDR3 length: 14 residues. The V end was cut by 4 bases, the J end by 3 bases, with 12 bases between. Germline V gives CDR1 GTSNPN, CDR2 SVGIG (reference sequence).

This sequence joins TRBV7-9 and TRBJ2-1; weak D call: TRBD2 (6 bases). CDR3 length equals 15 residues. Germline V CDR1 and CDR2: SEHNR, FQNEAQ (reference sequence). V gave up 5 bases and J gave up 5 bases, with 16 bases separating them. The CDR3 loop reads CASSPIQGLNNEQFF. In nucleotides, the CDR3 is TGTGCCAGCAGCCCCATCCAGGGACTTAACAATGAGCAGTTCTTC.

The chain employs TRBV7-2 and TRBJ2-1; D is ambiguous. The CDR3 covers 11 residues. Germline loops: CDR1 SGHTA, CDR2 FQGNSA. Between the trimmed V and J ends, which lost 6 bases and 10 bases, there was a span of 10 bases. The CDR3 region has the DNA TGTGCCAGCAGTGTACGCCGGGAGCAGTTCTTC. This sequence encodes CASSVRREQFF.

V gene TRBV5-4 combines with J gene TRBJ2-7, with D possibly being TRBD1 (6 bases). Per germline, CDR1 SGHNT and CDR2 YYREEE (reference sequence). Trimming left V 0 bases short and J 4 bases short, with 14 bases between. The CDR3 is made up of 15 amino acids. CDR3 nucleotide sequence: TGTGCCAGCAGCTTGGCCCCAGGGGCTGAATACGAGCAGTACTTC. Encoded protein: CASSLAPGAEYEQYF.

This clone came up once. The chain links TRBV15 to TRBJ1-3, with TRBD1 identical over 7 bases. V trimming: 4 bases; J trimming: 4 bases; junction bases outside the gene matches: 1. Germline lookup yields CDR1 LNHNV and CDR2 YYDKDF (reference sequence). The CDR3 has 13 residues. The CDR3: CATSIQGGNTIYF. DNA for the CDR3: TGTGCCACCAGCATACAGGGGGGAAACACCATATATTTT. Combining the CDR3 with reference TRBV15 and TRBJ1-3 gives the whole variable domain DAMVIQNPRYQVTQFGKPVTLSCSQTLNHNVMYWYQQKSSQAPKLLFHYYDKDFNNEADTPDNFQSRRPNTSFCFLDIRSPGLGDTAMYLCATSIQGGNTIYFGEGSWLTVV.

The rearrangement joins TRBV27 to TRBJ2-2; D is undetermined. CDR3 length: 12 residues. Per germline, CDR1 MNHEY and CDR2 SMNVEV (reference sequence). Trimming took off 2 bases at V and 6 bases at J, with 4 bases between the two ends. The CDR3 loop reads CASSLRAGELFF. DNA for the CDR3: TGTGCCAGCAGTTTACGGGCCGGGGAGCTGTTTTTT.

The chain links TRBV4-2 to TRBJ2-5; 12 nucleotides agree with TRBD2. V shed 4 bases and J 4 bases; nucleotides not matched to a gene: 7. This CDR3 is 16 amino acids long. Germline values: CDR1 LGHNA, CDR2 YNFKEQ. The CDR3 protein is CASSPTPTSGRETQYF. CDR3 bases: TGTGCCAGCAGCCCCACGCCGACTAGCGGGAGAGAGACCCAGTACTTC.